Listed below are T cell receptor beta chains from one sample, sequenced in a study of blood T cells in healthy people across ages. TCRdb passed the 5' RACE reads through MiXCR, listing each CDR3 protein once. The table has around 1.7 million distinct CDR3 sequences, 28% seen once. The material sequenced was blood. All receptors come from a woman aged 25 to 45 in good health. Each CDR3 is given with its conserved first and last residue. The order of the fields is clone size, D gene, V gene, J gene, CDR3 DNA, CDR3 protein. The D gene is left open where the match is weak. Only some rows state a clone size, as once, few, many or a class for expanded clones.

size: NA; D: NA; V: TRBV5-1; J: TRBJ2-3; DNA: TGCGCCAGCAGCGCTCTTCAGATGGCGTCGGATACGCAGTATTTT; CDR3: CASSALQMASDTQYF
size: many; D: TRBD1; V: TRBV20-1; J: TRBJ1-5; DNA: TGCAGTGCTAGAGGAGGAGGGGGCGGACAGCCCCAGCATTTT; CDR3: CSARGGGGGQPQHF
size: NA; D: NA; V: TRBV7-9; J: TRBJ1-1; DNA: TGTTCCAGCAGCCTCCAGGGGTCCCTGAACACTAAAGCTTTCTTT; CDR3: CSSSLQGSLNTKAFF
size: many; D: TRBD2; V: TRBV29-1; J: TRBJ2-7; DNA: TGCAGCGTTGAAGACGCGGGAGGGCCGTACGAGCAGTACTTC; CDR3: CSVEDAGGPYEQYF
size: NA; D: NA; V: TRBV20-1; J: TRBJ1-1; DNA: TGCAGTGCTAGCCCTCTAAACACTGAAGCTTTCTTT; CDR3: CSASPLNTEAFF
size: many; D: TRBD2; V: TRBV12-3/TRBV12-4; J: TRBJ2-7; DNA: TGTGCCAGCAGGGGGAGCGGGGGTGGCCGCGAGCAGTACTTC; CDR3: CASRGSGGGREQYF
size: few; D: TRBD2; V: TRBV6-2/TRBV6-3; J: TRBJ2-1; DNA: TGTGCCAGCACTAGCGGGAGGGAGGAGCAGTTCTTC; CDR3: CASTSGREEQFF
size: NA; D: NA; V: TRBV6-5; J: TRBJ1-6; DNA: TGTGCCAGCAGTTATCTACAGGGACGGAATAATTCACCCCTCCACTTT; CDR3: CASSYLQGRNNSPLHF
size: NA; D: NA; V: TRBV20-1; J: TRBJ2-7; DNA: TGCAGTGTTAGTAGGAGTGGGAGTGCCCACGAGCAGTACTTC; CDR3: CSVSRSGSAHEQYF
size: NA; D: TRBD2; V: TRBV12-3/TRBV12-4; J: TRBJ2-3; DNA: TGTGCCAGCACCGGACTAGCGGGGGGTACGCAGTATTTT; CDR3: CASTGLAGGTQYF
size: many; D: NA; V: TRBV7-2; J: TRBJ2-2; DNA: TGTGCCAGCAGCTTCAAGGGGCGGGACACCGGGGAGCTGTTTTTT; CDR3: CASSFKGRDTGELFF
size: NA; D: TRBD2; V: TRBV6-5; J: TRBJ2-5; DNA: TGTGCCAGCAGTCCCGGACTAGCGATCAAGACCCAGTACTTC; CDR3: CASSPGLAIKTQYF
size: NA; D: NA; V: TRBV9; J: TRBJ1-2; DNA: TGTGTCAGCAGCGTAGGTAATCGGGATAACTATGGCTACACCTTC; CDR3: CVSSVGNRDNYGYTF
size: NA; D: NA; V: TRBV7-9; J: TRBJ2-2; DNA: TGTGCCAGCAGCGCCCAGGACACGGGTTACACCGGGGAGCTGTTTTTT; CDR3: CASSAQDTGYTGELFF